A selection of T cell receptor beta chains follows, all from one sample in a study of breast tumors, draining lymph nodes, adjacent tissues. MiXCR, run by TCRdb on the multiplex PCR reads, gives a single entry per CDR3 protein. This table holds some 110,000 distinct CDR3 sequences, under 40% found once. The material sequenced was axillary lymph node tissue. These TCRs come from a female donor with breast cancer. Some clones in this sample may be carry-over from other donors' samples. CDR3s leave out the opening cysteine and the closing phenylalanine or tryptophan. Expanded clones are given a class, and other clones once, few, many or no size at all.

j_call clone_size v_call cdr3_aa
TRBJ2-7 . TRBV5-4 ASSARSQGPSYEQH
TRBJ2-1 many TRBV7-8 ASSRTTNNKQF
TRBJ2-6 few TRBV30 AWSGANVLT
TRBJ2-6 many TRBV5-5 ASSGGPSGANVLT
TRBJ2-7 many TRBV28 ASSWGRTDYEQY
TRBJ2-5 many TRBV3-1 ASSQEETQY
TRBJ1-1 few TRBV4-2 ASSQDWGGNTEAF
TRBJ1-4 many TRBV3-1 ASSQGGGQGNEKLF
TRBJ1-2 . TRBV5-4 ASSWDAARGIHGYT
TRBJ2-5 many TRBV4-3 ASSQIGGRIETQY
TRBJ2-1 . TRBV5-4 ASTLGGPAGGNEQF
TRBJ1-5 many TRBV20-1 SARDPTGVNQPQH
TRBJ2-7 many TRBV9 ASSPARVSHEQY
TRBJ1-2 many TRBV5-8 ASSSINYGYT
TRBJ2-1 many TRBV20-1 SARDRGTLSYNEQF
TRBJ2-1 . TRBV5-1 ASSTTSGGTNEQF
TRBJ1-5 many TRBV6-1 ASRGQGRNQPQH
TRBJ1-2 . TRBV29-1 SAHPLGLQGYT
TRBJ1-1 few TRBV6-5 ASSPGDANTEAF
TRBJ2-1 many TRBV29-1 SVFSGGPVGSAEQF
TRBJ2-1 many TRBV9 ASSVGPGGRGHEQF
TRBJ2-7 many TRBV3-1 ASSQDGVREVEQY
TRBJ2-7 . TRBV19 ASSPTGGGSYEQY
TRBJ2-5 many TRBV5-1 ASSSNTGGRETQY
TRBJ2-2 many TRBV7-2 ASSLVQGDTGELF
TRBJ2-6 many TRBV19 ASSLPPGHHSGANVLT
TRBJ1-3 many TRBV6-5 ASSYGTGGGNTIY
TRBJ1-3 many TRBV4-1 ASSRQGRGGNTIY
TRBJ2-3 many TRBV2 ASRANPSTDTQY